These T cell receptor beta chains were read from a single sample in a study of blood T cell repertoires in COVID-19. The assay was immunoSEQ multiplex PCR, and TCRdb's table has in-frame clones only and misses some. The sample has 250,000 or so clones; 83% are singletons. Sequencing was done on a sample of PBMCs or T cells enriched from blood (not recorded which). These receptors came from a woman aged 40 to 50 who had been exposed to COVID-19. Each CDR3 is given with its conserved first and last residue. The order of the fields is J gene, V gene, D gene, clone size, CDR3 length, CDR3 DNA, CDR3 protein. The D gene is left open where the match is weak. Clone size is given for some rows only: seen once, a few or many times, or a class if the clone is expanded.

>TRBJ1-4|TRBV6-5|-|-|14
TGTGCCAGCAGCCCCTTGGGGGGGAATGAAAAACTGTTTTTT
CASSPLGGNEKLFF
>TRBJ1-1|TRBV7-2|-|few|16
TGTGCCAGCAGCTTAGACGTCGCCAGGGCAAGACCTGAAGCTTTCTTT
CASSLDVARARPEAFF
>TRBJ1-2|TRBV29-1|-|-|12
TGTTGGGCTGGGGGAGGTGACTATGGCTACACCTTC
CWAGGGDYGYTF
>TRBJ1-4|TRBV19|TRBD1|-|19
TGTGCCAGTAGCCAGCCGGGACAGGGGGCCAAGAGGGGTAATGAAAAACTGTTTTTT
CASSQPGQGAKRGNEKLFF
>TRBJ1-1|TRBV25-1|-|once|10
TGTGCCAGCAGTGACAGGGAAGCTTTCTTT
CASSDREAFF
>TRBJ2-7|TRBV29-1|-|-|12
TGCAGCCGGCGGAGGGCCGATTACGAGCAGTACTTC
CSRRRADYEQYF
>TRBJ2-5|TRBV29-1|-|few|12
TGCAGCGTTGAAGATACGGGGGAGACCCAGTACTTC
CSVEDTGETQYF
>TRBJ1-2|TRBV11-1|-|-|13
TGTGCCAGCAGCCTGGGGCGAGGTGGGGGCTACACCTTC
CASSLGRGGGYTF
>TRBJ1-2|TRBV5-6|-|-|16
TGTGCCAGCAGCTGGGCGGGGGGACCGACGGGCTATGGCTACACCTTC
CASSWAGGPTGYGYTF
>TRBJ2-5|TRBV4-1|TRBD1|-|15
TGCGCCAGCAGCGAGTCTGGACAGGGAAAAGAGACCCAGTACTTC
CASSESGQGKETQYF
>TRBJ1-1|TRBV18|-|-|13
TGTGCCAGCTCAGGAACAGTCGTAGAAGAAGCTTTCTTT
CASSGTVVEEAFF
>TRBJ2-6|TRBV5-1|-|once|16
TGCGCCAGCAGCTTGACTGTAAGCTCTGGGGCCAACGTCCTGACTTTC
CASSLTVSSGANVLTF
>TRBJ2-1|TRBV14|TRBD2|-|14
TGTGCCAGCAGCCAAAAGGGACTAAGGAATGAGCAGTTCTTC
CASSQKGLRNEQFF
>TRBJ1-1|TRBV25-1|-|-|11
TGTGCCAGCCAGGGAAGGGCTGAAGCTTTCTTT
CASQGRAEAFF
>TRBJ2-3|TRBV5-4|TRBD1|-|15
TGTGCCAGCAGCCGCGACAGGGGTGGAACAGATACGCAGTATTTT
CASSRDRGGTDTQYF
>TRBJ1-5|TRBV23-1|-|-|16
TGCGCCAGCAGTCAGGGACAAGGTTTGAGCAATCAGCCCCAGCATTTT
CASSQGQGLSNQPQHF
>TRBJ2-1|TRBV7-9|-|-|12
TGTGCCAGCAGCGCAACCACAGATGAGCAGTTCTTC
CASSATTDEQFF
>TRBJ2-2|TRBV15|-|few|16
TGTGCCACCAGCAGGCCCGAGGGGGGGCGGGCCGGGGAGCTGTTTTTT
CATSRPEGGRAGELFF
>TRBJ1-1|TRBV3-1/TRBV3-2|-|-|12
TGTGCCAGCAGCCAAAATAAAATTGAAGCTTTCTTT
CASSQNKIEAFF
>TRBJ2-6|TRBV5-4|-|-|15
TGTGCCAGCAGCTTTGCCGGGTCTGGGGCCAACGTCCTGACTTTC
CASSFAGSGANVLTF
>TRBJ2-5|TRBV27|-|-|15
TGTGCCAGCAGTCCCCCCGGATGGGGCCGGGAGACCCAGTACTTC
CASSPPGWGRETQYF
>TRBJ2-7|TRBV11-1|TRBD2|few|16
TGTGCCAGCAGCTTGACTAGCGGGGGGGAGTACTACGAGCAGTACTTC
CASSLTSGGEYYEQYF
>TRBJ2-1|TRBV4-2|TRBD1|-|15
TGTGCCAGCAGCCAAGACTTCCGACAGGGATATGAGCAGTTCTTC
CASSQDFRQGYEQFF
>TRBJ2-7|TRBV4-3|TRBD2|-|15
TGCGCCAGCAGCCAAGGTGGTAGCGGGACCTACGAGCAGTACTTC
CASSQGGSGTYEQYF
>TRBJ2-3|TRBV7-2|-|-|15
TGTGCCAGCAGCTTAGGGCAGGGTCGCACAGATACGCAGTATTTT
CASSLGQGRTDTQYF
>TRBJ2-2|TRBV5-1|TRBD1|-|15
TGCGCCAGCAGCTTATACAGGGGGCAAACCGGGGAGCTGTTTTTT
CASSLYRGQTGELFF
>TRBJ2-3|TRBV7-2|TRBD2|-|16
TGTGCCAGCAGCACCGGGACTAGCCAAAGCACAGATACGCAGTATTTT
CASSTGTSQSTDTQYF
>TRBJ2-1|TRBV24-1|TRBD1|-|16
TGTGCCACCAGTGACTTTGGACAGGGGGGCCGGAATGAGCAGTTCTTC
CATSDFGQGGRNEQFF
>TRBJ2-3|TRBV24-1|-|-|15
TGTGCCACCAGTGATGGTGGGGGCGAGGGAGATACGCAGTATTTT
CATSDGGGEGDTQYF
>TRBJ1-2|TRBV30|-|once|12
TGTGCCTGGAGTCCCGGGAACTCAGGCTACACCTTC
CAWSPGNSGYTF
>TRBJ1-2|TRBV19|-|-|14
TGTGCCAGTAGGCGGGGGGGGCCGCTTCATGGCTACACCTTC
CASRRGGPLHGYTF
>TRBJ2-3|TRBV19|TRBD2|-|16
TGTGCCAGTAGTATAGACATCGGGGGGGCAGGAGATACGCAGTATTTT
CASSIDIGGAGDTQYF
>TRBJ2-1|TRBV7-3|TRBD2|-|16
TGTGCCAGCAGCTCCTACAGCGGGAGAACCTACAATGAGCAGTTCTTC
CASSSYSGRTYNEQFF
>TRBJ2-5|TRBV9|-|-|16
TGTGCCAGCAGCGTAGGTCCCCCCATGGAGCGAGAGACCCAGTACTTC
CASSVGPPMERETQYF
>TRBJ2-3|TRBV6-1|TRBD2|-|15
TGTGCCAGCAGTGATTTGCGGGGGGTCACAGATACGCAGTATTTT
CASSDLRGVTDTQYF
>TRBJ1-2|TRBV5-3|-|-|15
TGTGCCAGAAGCTTGGAAGGGGCCCATAACTATGGCTACACCTTC
CARSLEGAHNYGYTF
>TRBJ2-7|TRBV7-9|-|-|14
TGTGCCAGCAGCGCACCCAACACGATCTACGAGCAGTACTTC
CASSAPNTIYEQYF
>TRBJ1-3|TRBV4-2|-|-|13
TGTGCCAGCAGCCAAGATCAGAGGGATTCCATATATTTT
CASSQDQRDSIYF
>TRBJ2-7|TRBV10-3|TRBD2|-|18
TGTGCCATCAGTGAAGGTAGCGGGGGGCAAACCCGCTCCTACGAGCAGTACTTC
CAISEGSGGQTRSYEQYF
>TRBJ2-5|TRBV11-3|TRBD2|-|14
TGTGCCAGCAGCTTAGGCGGGGGGCTGGAGACCCAGTACTTC
CASSLGGGLETQYF
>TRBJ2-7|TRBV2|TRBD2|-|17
TGTGCCAGCAGTGAAGAACGGTGGACTAGCGGATCCTACGAGCAGTACTTC
CASSEERWTSGSYEQYF
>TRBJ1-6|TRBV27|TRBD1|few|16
TGTGCCAGCAGTTGGCGTGGGGGACAGGTTGGTTCACCCCTCCACTTT
CASSWRGGQVGSPLHF
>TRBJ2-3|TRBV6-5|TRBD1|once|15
TGTGCCAGCAGCCGGGACAGGGGGCGGTCAGGTACGCAGTATTTT
CASSRDRGRSGTQYF
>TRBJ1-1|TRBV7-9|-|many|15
TGTGCCAGCAGCTTAGGGCTAGTAGGAGGGATTGAAGCTTTCTTT
CASSLGLVGGIEAFF
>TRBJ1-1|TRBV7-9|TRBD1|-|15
TGTGCCAGCAGCCCCCGGACAGGGGTGGAAACTGAAGCTTTCTTT
CASSPRTGVETEAFF
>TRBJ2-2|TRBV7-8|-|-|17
TGTGCCAGCAGCTTTAGTACTAGCTCCGTGAACACCGGGGAGCTGTTTTTT
CASSFSTSSVNTGELFF
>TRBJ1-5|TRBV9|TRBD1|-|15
TGTGCCAGCAGCTTCGGACAGGGAGGGGATCAGCCCCAGCATTTT
CASSFGQGGDQPQHF
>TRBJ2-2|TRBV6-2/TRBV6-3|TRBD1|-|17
TGTGCCAGCAGTTACTACCGGGACAGGCAGAACACCGGGGAGCTGTTTTTT
CASSYYRDRQNTGELFF
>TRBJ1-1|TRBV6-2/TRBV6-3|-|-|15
TGTGCCAGCAGTTCGACCTACACGGCGGCCACTGAAGCTTTCTTT
CASSSTYTAATEAFF
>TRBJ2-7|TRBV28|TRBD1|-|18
TGTGCCACCCTGGGGGTGAGGGACAGTGTTTTAAAAGGAGACGAGCAGTACTTC
CATLGVRDSVLKGDEQYF
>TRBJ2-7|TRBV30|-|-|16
TGTGCCTGGAGTGGCGCAGGGGACAAGAAGTCCTACGAGCAGTACTTC
CAWSGAGDKKSYEQYF
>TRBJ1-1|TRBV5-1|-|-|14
TGCGCCAGCAGCTTGGCCCGGGGGGACACTGAAGCTTTCTTT
CASSLARGDTEAFF